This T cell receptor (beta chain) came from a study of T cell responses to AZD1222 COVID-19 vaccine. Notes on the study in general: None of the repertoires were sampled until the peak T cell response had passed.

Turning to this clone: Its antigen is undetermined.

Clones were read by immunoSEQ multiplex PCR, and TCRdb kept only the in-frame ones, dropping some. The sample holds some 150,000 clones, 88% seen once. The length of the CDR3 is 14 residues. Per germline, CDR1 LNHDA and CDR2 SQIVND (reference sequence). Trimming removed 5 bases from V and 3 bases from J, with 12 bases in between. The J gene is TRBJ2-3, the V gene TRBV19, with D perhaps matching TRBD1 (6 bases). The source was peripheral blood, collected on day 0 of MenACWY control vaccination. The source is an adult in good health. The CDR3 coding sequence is TGTGCCAGTAGTCTTGGACAGCTGACAGATACGCAGTATTTT. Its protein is CASSLGQLTDTQYF. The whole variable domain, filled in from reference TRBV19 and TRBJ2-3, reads DGGITQSPKYLFRKEGQNVTLSCEQNLNHDAMYWYRQDPGQGLRLIYYSQIVNDFQKGDIAEGYSVSREKKESFPLTVTSAQKNPTAFYLCASSLGQLTDTQYFGPGTRLTVL.